The sequence of this T cell receptor beta chain was determined in a study of PD-1 blockade in classical Hodgkin lymphoma. Following autologous stem cell transplantation, relapse occurred in every patient, and exposure to brentuximab vedotin varied. Best responses included complete response and partial response; otherwise, the best response was progressive disease. The repertoire was sequenced with immunoSEQ multiplex PCR; TCRdb's copy has only in-frame clones and lacks some. The repertoire includes 66,000 or so clones, 71% of them detected once, and just over 9% sits in the top ten. The V and J ends lost 4 bases and 3 bases, in that order; junction bases with no gene match: 4. The germline CDR1 and CDR2 sequences are SGDLS and YYNGEE. The CDR3 has 15 residues.

The J gene is TRBJ2-2, the V gene TRBV9; 9 nucleotides match TRBD1. The receptor was isolated from a human donor with classical Hodgkin lymphoma. Sequencing used peripheral blood mononuclear cells (PBMCs), obtained before the second cycle of nivolumab. CDR3 DNA: TGTGCCAGCAGCCCCTGGACAGGGGACACCGGGGAGCTGTTTTTT. It encodes CASSPWTGDTGELFF.